This TCR beta chain was sequenced in a study of early T cells in non-severe SARS-CoV-2 infection. TCRdb re-analysed the 5' RACE reads in MiXCR, keeping a single row per CDR3 protein. The data contain around 60,000 distinct CDR3 sequences, around 13% of them seen just once; the ten biggest clones take up roughly 4.2%. Sequencing was carried out using whole blood. This TCR derives from an adult who was a healthcare worker with PCR-confirmed SARS-CoV-2 infection or an uninfected control (not recorded which).

This CDR3 reads CASSVRTGGSGELFF. The DNA of the CDR3 is TGTGCCAGCAGCGTTCGGACAGGGGGCTCCGGGGAGCTGTTTTTT. The chain combines TRBV3-1 with TRBJ2-2; 11 nucleotides line up with TRBD1. The CDR3 is 15 residues long. The V segment lost 5 bases and the J segment 6 bases; nucleotides outside the gene matches: 5. CDR1 is LGHDT and CDR2 is YNNKEL in the germline V gene (reference sequence). The variable domain in full, with the rest retrieved from reference TRBV3-1 and TRBJ2-2, is DTAVSQTPKYLVTQMGNDKSIKCEQNLGHDTMYWYKQDSKKFLKIMFSYNNKELIINETVPNRFSPKSPDKAHLNLHINSLELGDSAVYFCASSVRTGGSGELFFGEGSRLTVL.